This TCR beta chain was sequenced for a study of CD8 T cells in Susac syndrome. Reverse transcription used about 0.5 to 1 ug RNA and random hexamers. Amplification of TCR beta CDR3 used immunoSEQ multiplex PCR across 54 Vbeta and 13 Jbeta. Via MiXCR, TCRdb re-called the immunoSEQ multiplex PCR reads, giving one row per CDR3 protein. The sample holds about 280,000 distinct CDR3 sequences, approximately 85% seen once. This clonotype was detected a few times. From blood CD8+ and CD4+ T cells, the TCR beta chain was sequenced. Each multiple sclerosis control was a treatment-naive patient with relapsing-remitting disease that was either stable or active. Isolation of CD8+ and CD4+ T cells was performed negatively, whereas enrichment of TEMRA cells was done by FACS. This clonotype originated in a human donor with multiple sclerosis. Sample: CD8+ T cells from PBMCs.

CDR3 loop: CASSPNLRHSRAGSTDTQYF. As DNA, the CDR3 is TGTGCCAGCAGTCCAAATCTCAGGCACTCCAGGGCGGGGAGCACAGATACGCAGTATTTT. This chain joins TRBV12-3 or TRBV12-4 and TRBJ2-3; TRBD2 is a possible D gene (6 bases). Trimming left V 5 bases short and J 0 bases short, with 27 bases between. The CDR3 has 20 residues.